This T cell receptor beta chain was captured by sequencing in a study of a mutant IDH1 vaccine in newly diagnosed glioma. At the level of the study: Vaccination started 4-6 weeks after radiotherapy alone, or with temozolomide cycles. The earlier regimen, radiotherapy, temozolomide, or both, was most often both.

Method: immunoSEQ multiplex PCR; TCRdb's copy keeps in-frame clones and lacks some. The data hold tens of thousands of clones, with less than 90% observed a single time. Regarding the study as a whole: Apparently unrelated to pseudoprogression were changes in the top peripheral T cell clonotypes.

The time point is: week 47, end of study. Vaccine doses each comprised 300 ug of mutant IDH1 20-mer peptide, with topical imiquimod. New WHO grade 3 or 4 astrocytomas that were IDH1-mutant and ATRX-lost had been found in donors. On this clone: Its target is not known.

Looked up from germline, CDR1 is PRHDT and CDR2 is FYEKMQ (reference sequence). V was clipped by 5 bases and J by 3 bases; unmatched bases: 12. The CDR3 contains 17 residues. The source material was PBMCs, sampled from a glioma patient whose treatment included an IDH1 peptide vaccine. This sequence was found in a man aged 30 to 45 with glioma. The V and J genes are TRBV13 and TRBJ2-1; 8 bases fit TRBD2. CDR3 DNA: TGTGCCAGCAGCCTAAGGCTGAGCGGGGGAAACTACAATGAGCAGTTCTTC. Its translation: CASSLRLSGGNYNEQFF.